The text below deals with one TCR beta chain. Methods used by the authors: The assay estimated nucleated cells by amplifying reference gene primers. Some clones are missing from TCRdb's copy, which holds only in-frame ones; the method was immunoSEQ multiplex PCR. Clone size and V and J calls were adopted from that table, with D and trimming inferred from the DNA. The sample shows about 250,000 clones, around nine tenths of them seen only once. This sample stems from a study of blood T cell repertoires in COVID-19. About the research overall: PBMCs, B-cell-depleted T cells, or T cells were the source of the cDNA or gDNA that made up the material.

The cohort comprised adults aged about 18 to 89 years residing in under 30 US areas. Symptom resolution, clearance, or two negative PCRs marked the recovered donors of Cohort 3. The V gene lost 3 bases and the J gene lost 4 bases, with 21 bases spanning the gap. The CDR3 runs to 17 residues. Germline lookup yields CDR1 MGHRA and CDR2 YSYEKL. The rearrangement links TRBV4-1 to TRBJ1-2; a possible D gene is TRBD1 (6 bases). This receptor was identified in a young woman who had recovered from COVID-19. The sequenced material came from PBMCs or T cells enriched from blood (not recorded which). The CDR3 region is CASSQSQTRGRGYGYTF. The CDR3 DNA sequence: TGCGCCAGCAGCCAGTCACAAACCAGGGGTAGAGGCTATGGCTACACCTTC.